The entry that follows covers one T cell receptor (beta chain) sequence. Its cognate antigen is unknown. Here immunoSEQ multiplex PCR was the method, and the copy in TCRdb shows in-frame clones only, minus some. Among under 75,000 clones listed, around 87% were seen once. This record comes from a study of graft-versus-host responses after intestinal transplantation. Turning to the study itself: Anti-thymocyte globulin induction was given to all recipients, followed by tacrolimus and steroids for two to four years.

V was pared by 0 bases and J by 7 bases, with 8 bases of the junction left unmatched. Germline CDR1 is LNHDA and CDR2 is SQIVND (reference sequence). The CDR3 spans 16 residues. Study findings and constraints: In recipient marrow, GvH clones were found, and some appeared first in ileum or blood. Among circulating GvH clones, peak levels were associated with early post-transplant declines in HvG clones.

The input for sequencing was unstimulated CD8+ T cells sorted from spleen or lymph node cells, taken before transplant. This receptor was identified in a human donor who was the organ donor for an intestinal transplant. The J gene is TRBJ2-1, the V gene TRBV19; 8 bases fit TRBD2. CDR3 sequence reads: CASSIDPGGRRNEQFF. The DNA of the CDR3 is TGTGCCAGTAGTATAGACCCGGGGGGGCGGCGGAATGAGCAGTTCTTC.